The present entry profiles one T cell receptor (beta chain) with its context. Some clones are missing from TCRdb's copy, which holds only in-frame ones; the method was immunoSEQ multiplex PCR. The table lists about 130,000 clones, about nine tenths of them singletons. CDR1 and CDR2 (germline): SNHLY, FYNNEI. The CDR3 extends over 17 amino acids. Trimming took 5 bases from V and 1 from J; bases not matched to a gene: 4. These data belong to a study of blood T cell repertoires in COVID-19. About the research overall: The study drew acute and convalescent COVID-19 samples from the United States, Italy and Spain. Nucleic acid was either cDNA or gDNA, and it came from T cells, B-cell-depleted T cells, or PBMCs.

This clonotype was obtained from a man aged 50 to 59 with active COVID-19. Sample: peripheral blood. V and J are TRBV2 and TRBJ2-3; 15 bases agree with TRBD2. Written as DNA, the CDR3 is TGTGCCAGCAGTCGATGGACTAGCGGGGGGGGCACAGATACGCAGTATTTT. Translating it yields CASSRWTSGGGTDTQYF.